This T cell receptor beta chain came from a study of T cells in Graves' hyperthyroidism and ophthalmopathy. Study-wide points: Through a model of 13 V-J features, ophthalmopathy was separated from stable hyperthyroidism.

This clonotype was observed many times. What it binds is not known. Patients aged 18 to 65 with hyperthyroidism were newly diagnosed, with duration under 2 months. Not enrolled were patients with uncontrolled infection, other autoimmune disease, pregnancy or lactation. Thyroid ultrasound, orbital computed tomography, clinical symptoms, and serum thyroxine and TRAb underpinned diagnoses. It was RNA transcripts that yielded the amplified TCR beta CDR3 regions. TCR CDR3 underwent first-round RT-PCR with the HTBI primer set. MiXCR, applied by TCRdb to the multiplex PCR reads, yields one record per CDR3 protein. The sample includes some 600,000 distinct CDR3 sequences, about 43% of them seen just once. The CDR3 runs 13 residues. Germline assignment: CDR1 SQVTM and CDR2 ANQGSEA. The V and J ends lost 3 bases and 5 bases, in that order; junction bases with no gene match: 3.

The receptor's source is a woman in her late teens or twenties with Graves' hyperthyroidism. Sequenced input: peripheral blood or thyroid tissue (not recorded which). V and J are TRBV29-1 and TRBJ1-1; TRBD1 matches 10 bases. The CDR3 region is CSVEGTGETEAFF. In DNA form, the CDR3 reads TGCAGCGTTGAGGGGACAGGGGAGACTGAAGCTTTCTTT.